The rows below give T cell receptor beta chains drawn from one sample of a study of cytomegalovirus exposure and HLA in healthy donors. Sequenced by immunoSEQ multiplex PCR; TCRdb stores in-frame clones only, minus some. Found here are some 160,000 clones, over 80% of them singletons; the top ten hold roughly 1.4%. The material sequenced was PBMCs. Every receptor here comes from a woman aged 18-35 years in good health and CMV-seronegative. Each CDR3 is given with its conserved first and last residue. D genes are given only for firm matches. Where a row states a size, it is once, few, many or the class of an expanded clone; other rows omit it.

-,TRBJ2-5,-,TRBV5-8,TGTGCCAGCAGCCCGGGAGCTGGGGGTCCAGAGACCCAGTACTTC,CASSPGAGGPETQYF
-,TRBJ1-5,few,TRBV15,TGTGCCACCAGCAGAGATTTCGAACGGTATAGCAATCAGCCCCAGCATTTT,CATSRDFERYSNQPQHF
TRBD1,TRBJ1-1,few,TRBV27,TGTGCCAGCAGTTTATCAGGGACAGGGGTCACTGAAGCTTTCTTT,CASSLSGTGVTEAFF
TRBD2,TRBJ2-3,-,TRBV5-1,TGCGCCAGCAGCCTGGGACTAGCGGGGGGGCGGGCAGATACGCAGTATTTT,CASSLGLAGGRADTQYF
TRBD2,TRBJ2-1,-,TRBV9,TGTGCCAGCAGCGCGGGGGGTAAGTCCTACAATGAGCAGTTCTTC,CASSAGGKSYNEQFF
TRBD1,TRBJ2-7,-,TRBV9,TGTGCCAGCAGCGTGGGACAGGGAACCTACGAGCAGTACTTC,CASSVGQGTYEQYF
-,TRBJ1-2,-,TRBV5-4,TGTGCCAGCAGCTTTTCCCAGAACTATGGCTACACCTTC,CASSFSQNYGYTF
TRBD1,TRBJ2-7,-,TRBV29-1,TGCAGCGTTATAAGGACAGGGATAGGGGAGCAGTACTTC,CSVIRTGIGEQYF
-,TRBJ2-1,-,TRBV11-3,TGTGCCAGCAGGGTCGGCGGGGGCTACCGAAATGAGCAGTTCTTC,CASRVGGGYRNEQFF
TRBD1,TRBJ2-3,once,TRBV15,TGTGCCACCAGCAGAGCCCGTCGGACAGGGGATTTCACAGATACGCAGTATTTT,CATSRARRTGDFTDTQYF
TRBD2,TRBJ2-3,-,TRBV5-4,TGTGCCAGCAGCTCACCGGGACTAGCGGGGATAAAGGAGGATACGCAGTATTTT,CASSSPGLAGIKEDTQYF
TRBD1,TRBJ1-4,-,TRBV7-8,TGTGCCAGCAGCCACGGGACAGTTCGAGGTGAAAAACTGTTTTTT,CASSHGTVRGEKLFF
-,TRBJ1-1,-,TRBV2,TGTGCCAGCAGCGCGACAGGATGGTTCACTGAAGCTTTCTTT,CASSATGWFTEAFF
-,TRBJ2-1,-,TRBV13,TGTGCCAGCAGTGGAGTTACCTCCTACAATGAGCAGTTCTTC,CASSGVTSYNEQFF
TRBD2,TRBJ2-3,-,TRBV19,TGCGCCAGTAGTATAGGGTTAGCGGGGGTCACAGATACGCAGTATTTT,CASSIGLAGVTDTQYF
-,TRBJ1-1,-,TRBV7-9,TGTGCCAGCAGCTTGTCATTCCCAGGGGCGGGGAACACTGAAGCTTTCTTT,CASSLSFPGAGNTEAFF
-,TRBJ1-4,-,TRBV5-1,TGCGCCAGCAGCTTGGAGGGACTTCGGAATGAAAAACTGTTTTTT,CASSLEGLRNEKLFF
-,TRBJ2-3,-,TRBV7-9,TGTGCCAGCAGCTTTTCAGGGGGGAAGGCAGATACGCAGTATTTT,CASSFSGGKADTQYF
TRBD2,TRBJ2-6,few,TRBV27,TGTGCCAGCAGCACTAGCGGGTATAGCTCTGGGGCCAACGTCCTGACTTTC,CASSTSGYSSGANVLTF
TRBD2,TRBJ2-7,few,TRBV28,TGTGCCAGCAGTTTATCGGGATGGCGGGGGGGCTCCTACGAGCAGTACTTC,CASSLSGWRGGSYEQYF
TRBD1,TRBJ1-4,-,TRBV5-1,TGCGCCAGCGCCGGGACAGGGAAAGAAAAACTGTTTTTT,CASAGTGKEKLFF
-,TRBJ2-1,once,TRBV6-1,TGTGCCAGCAGTGACACGAGGGTGGGCAATGAGCAGTTCTTC,CASSDTRVGNEQFF
-,TRBJ2-7,-,TRBV7-8,TGTGCCAGCAGCTTATCTAGTTCGGTCGGTACGGGGAGCTCCTACGAGCAGTACTTC,CASSLSSSVGTGSSYEQYF
-,TRBJ2-5,once,TRBV28,TGTGCCAGCAGTTTTCAGGGGGGCGGCACAAAAAAGGGGTACTTC,CASSFQGGGTKKGYF
TRBD2,TRBJ2-1,-,TRBV11-3,TGTGCCAGCAGCTTAGATCTGACTAGCGGGGGGGTGACCTACAATGAGCAGTTCTTC,CASSLDLTSGGVTYNEQFF
-,TRBJ1-2,-,TRBV6-5,TGTGCCAGCAGTTCGCAGGGCGAATATGGCTACACCTTC,CASSSQGEYGYTF
TRBD1,TRBJ2-7,-,TRBV6-1,TGTGCCAGCAGTGAAGCGCCGGGACAGTCCTACGAGCAGTACTTC,CASSEAPGQSYEQYF
TRBD2,TRBJ2-1,-,TRBV19,TGTGCCAGTAGTCTCGGGTTGGGAGCGGGGGGGCCTAATGAGCAGTTCTTC,CASSLGLGAGGPNEQFF
-,TRBJ2-5,-,TRBV5-1,TGCGCCAGCAGCTTGGGGCAGGGGGGCGAGACCCAGTACTTC,CASSLGQGGETQYF
-,TRBJ2-2,-,TRBV5-1,TGCGCCAGCAGCTTGGAAGGGGCCGCGGGAACCGGGGAGCTGTTTTTT,CASSLEGAAGTGELFF
-,TRBJ1-4,-,TRBV11-2,TGTGCCAGCAGCACCAACCGCAGGGTATTAAGAACTAATGAAAAACTGTTTTTT,CASSTNRRVLRTNEKLFF
-,TRBJ1-1,-,TRBV6-5,TGTGCCAGCAGTTACTCTTCGGGGGTCGAAGCTTTCTTT,CASSYSSGVEAFF
-,TRBJ2-7,-,TRBV15,TGTGCCACCAGCAGAGATGATATTTCCGACAGGGGAGGGTACGAGCAGTACTTC,CATSRDDISDRGGYEQYF
-,TRBJ1-1,-,TRBV19,TGTGCCAGTAGTACCCAGGGGAGAACTGAAGCTTTCTTT,CASSTQGRTEAFF
TRBD1,TRBJ1-5,-,TRBV5-5,TGTGCCAGCAGCTTCGACAGGGTAGAGGGTCAGCCCCAGCATTTT,CASSFDRVEGQPQHF
TRBD2,TRBJ2-2,-,TRBV11-3,TGTGCCAGCAGCTTAACCGGGACTAGCGGCGGGGAGCTGTTTTTT,CASSLTGTSGGELFF
-,TRBJ1-1,-,TRBV19,TGTGCCAGTAGCCCCCAGGCGGGCACTGAAGCTTTCTTT,CASSPQAGTEAFF
-,TRBJ1-3,once,TRBV19,TGTGCCAGTAGGGTCAGCTCTGGAAACACCATATATTTT,CASRVSSGNTIYF
TRBD1,TRBJ1-2,few,TRBV6-1,TGTGCCAGCAGTGAATCCGGGGACAGAAGAGGCTACACCTTC,CASSESGDRRGYTF
-,TRBJ1-3,-,TRBV5-8,TGTGCCAGCAGCTTGGGACAGCCATCCTCTGGAAACACCATATATTTT,CASSLGQPSSGNTIYF